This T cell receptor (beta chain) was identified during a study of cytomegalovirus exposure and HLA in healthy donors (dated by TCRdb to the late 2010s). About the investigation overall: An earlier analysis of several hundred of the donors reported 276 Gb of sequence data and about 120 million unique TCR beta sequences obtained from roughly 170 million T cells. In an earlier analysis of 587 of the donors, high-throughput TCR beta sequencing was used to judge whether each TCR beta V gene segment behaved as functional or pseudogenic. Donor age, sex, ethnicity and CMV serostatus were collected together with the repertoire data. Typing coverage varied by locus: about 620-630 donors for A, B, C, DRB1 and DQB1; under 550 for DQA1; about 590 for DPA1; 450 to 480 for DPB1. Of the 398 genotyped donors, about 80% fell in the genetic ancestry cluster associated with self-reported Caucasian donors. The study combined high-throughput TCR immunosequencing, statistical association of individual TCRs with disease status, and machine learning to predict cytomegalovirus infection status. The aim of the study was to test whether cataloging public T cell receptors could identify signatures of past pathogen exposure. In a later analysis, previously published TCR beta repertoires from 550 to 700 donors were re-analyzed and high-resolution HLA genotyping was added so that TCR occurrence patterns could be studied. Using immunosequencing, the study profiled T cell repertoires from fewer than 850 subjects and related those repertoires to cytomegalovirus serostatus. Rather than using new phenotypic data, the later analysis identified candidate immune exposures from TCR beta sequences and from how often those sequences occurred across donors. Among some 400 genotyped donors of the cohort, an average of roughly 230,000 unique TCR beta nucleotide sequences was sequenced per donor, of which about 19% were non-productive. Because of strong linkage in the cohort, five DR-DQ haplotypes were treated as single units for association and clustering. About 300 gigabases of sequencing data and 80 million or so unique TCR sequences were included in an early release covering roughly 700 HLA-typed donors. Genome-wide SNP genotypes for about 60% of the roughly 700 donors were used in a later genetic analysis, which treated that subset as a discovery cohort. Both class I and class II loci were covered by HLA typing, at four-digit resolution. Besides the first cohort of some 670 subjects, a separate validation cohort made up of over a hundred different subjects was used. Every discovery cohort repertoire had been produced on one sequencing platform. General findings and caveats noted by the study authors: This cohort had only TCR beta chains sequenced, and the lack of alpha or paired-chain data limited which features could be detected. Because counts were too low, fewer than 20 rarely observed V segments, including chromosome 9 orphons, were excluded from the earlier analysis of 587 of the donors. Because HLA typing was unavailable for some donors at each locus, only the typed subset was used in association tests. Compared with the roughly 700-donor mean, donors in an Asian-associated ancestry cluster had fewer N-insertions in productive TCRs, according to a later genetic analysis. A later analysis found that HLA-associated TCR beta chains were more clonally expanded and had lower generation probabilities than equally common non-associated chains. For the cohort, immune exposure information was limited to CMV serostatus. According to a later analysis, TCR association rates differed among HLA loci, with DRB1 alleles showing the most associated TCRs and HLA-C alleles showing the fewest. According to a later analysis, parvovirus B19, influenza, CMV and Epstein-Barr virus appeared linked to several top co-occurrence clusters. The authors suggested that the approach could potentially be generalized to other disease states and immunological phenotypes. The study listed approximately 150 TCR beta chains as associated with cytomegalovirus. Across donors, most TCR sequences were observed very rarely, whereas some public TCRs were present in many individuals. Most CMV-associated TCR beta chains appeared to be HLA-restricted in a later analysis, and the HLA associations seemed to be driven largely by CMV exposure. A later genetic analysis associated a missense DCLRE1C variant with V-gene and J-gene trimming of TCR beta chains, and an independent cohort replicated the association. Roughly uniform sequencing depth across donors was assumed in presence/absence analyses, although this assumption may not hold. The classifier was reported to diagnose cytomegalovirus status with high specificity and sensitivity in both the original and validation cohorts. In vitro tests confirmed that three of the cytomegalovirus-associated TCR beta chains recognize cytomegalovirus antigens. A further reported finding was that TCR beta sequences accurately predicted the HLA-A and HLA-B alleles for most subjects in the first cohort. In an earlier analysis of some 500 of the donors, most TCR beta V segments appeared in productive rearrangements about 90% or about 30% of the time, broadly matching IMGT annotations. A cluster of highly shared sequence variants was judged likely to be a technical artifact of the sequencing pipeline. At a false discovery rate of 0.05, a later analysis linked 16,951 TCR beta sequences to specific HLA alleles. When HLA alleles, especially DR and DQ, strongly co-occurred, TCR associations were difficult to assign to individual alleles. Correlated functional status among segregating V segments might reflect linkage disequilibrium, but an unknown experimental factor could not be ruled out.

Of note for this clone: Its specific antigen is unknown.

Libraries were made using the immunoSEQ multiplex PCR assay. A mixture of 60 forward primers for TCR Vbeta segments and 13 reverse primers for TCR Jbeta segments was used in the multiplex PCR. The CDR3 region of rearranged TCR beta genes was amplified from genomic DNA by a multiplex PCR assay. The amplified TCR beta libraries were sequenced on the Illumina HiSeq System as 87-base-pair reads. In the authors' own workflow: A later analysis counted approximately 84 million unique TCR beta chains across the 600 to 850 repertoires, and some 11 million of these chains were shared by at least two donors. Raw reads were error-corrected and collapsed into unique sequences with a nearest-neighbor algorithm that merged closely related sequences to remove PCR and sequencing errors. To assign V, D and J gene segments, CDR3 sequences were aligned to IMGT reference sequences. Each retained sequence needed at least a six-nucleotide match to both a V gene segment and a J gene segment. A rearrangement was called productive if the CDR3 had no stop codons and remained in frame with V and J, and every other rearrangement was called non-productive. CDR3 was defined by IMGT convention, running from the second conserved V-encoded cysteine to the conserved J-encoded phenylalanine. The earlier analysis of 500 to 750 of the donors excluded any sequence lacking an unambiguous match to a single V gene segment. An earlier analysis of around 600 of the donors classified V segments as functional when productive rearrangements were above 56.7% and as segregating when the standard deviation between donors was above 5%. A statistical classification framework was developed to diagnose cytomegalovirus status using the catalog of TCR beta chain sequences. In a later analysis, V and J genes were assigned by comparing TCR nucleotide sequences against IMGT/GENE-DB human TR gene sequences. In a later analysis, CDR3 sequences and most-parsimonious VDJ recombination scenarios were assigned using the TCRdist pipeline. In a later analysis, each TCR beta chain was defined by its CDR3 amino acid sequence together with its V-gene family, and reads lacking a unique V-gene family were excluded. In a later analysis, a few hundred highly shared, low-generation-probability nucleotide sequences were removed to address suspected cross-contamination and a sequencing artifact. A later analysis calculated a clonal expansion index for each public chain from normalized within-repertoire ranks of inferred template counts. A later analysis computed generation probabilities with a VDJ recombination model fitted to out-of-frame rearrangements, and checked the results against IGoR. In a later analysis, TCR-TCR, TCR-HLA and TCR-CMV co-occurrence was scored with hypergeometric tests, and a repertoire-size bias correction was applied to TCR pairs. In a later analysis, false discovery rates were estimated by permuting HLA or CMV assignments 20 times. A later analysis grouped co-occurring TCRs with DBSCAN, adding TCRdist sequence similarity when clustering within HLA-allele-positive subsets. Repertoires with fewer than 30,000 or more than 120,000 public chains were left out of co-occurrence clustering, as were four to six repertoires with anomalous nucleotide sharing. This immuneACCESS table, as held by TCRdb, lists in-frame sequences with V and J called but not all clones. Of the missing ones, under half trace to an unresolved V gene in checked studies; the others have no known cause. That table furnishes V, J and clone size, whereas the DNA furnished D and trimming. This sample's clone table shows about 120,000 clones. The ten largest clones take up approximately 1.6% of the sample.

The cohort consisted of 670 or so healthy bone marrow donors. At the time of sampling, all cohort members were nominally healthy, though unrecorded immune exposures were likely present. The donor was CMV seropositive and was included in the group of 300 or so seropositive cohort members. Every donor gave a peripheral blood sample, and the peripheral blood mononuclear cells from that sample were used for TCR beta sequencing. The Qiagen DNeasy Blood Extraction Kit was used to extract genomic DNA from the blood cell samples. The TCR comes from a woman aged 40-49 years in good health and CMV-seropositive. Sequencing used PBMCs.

The CDR3 is CSVAGGASSGANVLTF. The bases are TGCAGCGTTGCCGGCGGCGCGAGCTCTGGGGCCAACGTCCTGACTTTC. Recombination connected TRBV29-1 to TRBJ2-6; no D gene call is confident. From its cysteine to its phenylalanine, the CDR3 spans 16 amino acids. The CDR3 DNA has 48 bases and is translated from base 1. Deletion took 4 bases off V and 0 bases off J, with a span of 13 bases between the germline ends. Based on the germline V gene, the CDR1 and CDR2 sequences are SQVTM and ANQGSEA. With the rest looked up from the reference TRBV29-1 and TRBJ2-6 genes rather than sequenced, the full variable domain is SAVISQKPSRDICQRGTSLTIQCQVDSQVTMMFWYRQQPGQSLTLIATANQGSEATYESGFVIDKFPISRPNLTFSTLTVSNMSPEDSSIYLCSVAGGASSGANVLTFGAGSRLTVL.